This TCR beta chain derives from a study of OX40 agonist ivuxolimab in advanced cancers. Whole-study context: Treatment of patients was with ivuxolimab, an agonistic anti-OX40 (CD134) antibody.

Germline trimming cut 5 bases from V and 4 bases from J; bases unmatched to any gene: 5. This CDR3 spans 14 amino acids. The germline CDR1 and CDR2 sequences are SGHVS and FQNEAQ. This clone has only a few counts. What it binds is not known. Study findings and constraints: On average, CD8+ T cells showed a greater number of expanded clones than CD4+. Some nonresponders additionally presented with little normalized T-cell clonal expansion.

Here immunoSEQ multiplex PCR was the method, and the copy in TCRdb shows in-frame clones only, minus some. The sample records about 67,000 clones, approximately 81% being singletons. The sequence came from an adult with an advanced solid tumor such as melanoma, head and neck, liver or kidney cancer. V gene TRBV7-8 combines with J gene TRBJ1-2, with 9 bases fitting TRBD1. The sequenced sample was CD4+ or CD8+ T cells sorted from blood, obtained in a trial of the OX40 agonist ivuxolimab. The CDR3 protein is CASSRDRASYGYTF. The CDR3 DNA reads as TGTGCCAGCAGCCGGGACAGGGCTAGCTATGGCTACACCTTC.